This T cell receptor beta chain was identified during a study of CD4 and CD8 cells across lung adenocarcinoma regions. The V gene end was trimmed by 5 bases and the J gene end by 2 bases; junction bases not matched to a gene: 10. CDR1 and CDR2 from the germline V gene are WNHNN and SYGVQD (reference sequence). The CDR3 totals 16 residues. TCRdb recomputed calls from the PCR reads with MiXCR, one row per CDR3 protein. The table lists approximately 13,000 distinct CDR3 sequences, roughly 45% of them singletons. The V call is TRBV10-1, the J call TRBJ2-3; TRBD1 agrees at 7 bases. The origin of this receptor is a male donor with lung adenocarcinoma. The CD4 and CD8 labels of this study may be unreliable. Sequencing was carried out using CD4+ T cells from the center of a lung tumor. DNA of the CDR3: TGCGCCAGCAGTTTTTCTCAGGGGGAAGACACAGATACGCAGTATTTT. Translation: CASSFSQGEDTDTQYF.